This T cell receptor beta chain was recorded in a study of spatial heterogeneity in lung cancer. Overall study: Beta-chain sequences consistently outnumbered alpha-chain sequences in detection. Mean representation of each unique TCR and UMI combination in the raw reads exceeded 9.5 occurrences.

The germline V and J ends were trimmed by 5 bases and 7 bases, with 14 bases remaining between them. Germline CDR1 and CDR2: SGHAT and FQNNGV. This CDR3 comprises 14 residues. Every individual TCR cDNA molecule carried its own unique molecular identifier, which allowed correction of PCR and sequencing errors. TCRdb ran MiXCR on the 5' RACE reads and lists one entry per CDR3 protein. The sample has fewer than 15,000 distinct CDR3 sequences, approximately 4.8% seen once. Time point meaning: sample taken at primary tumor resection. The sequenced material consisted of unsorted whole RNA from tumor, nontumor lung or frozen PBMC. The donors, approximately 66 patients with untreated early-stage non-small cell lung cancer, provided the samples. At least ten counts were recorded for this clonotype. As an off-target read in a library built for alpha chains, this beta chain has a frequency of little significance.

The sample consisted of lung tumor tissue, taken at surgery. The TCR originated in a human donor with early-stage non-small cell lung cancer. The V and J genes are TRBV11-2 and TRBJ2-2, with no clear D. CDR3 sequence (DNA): TGTGCCAGCAGCCCTCGCCGGGTTAACGGGGAGCTGTTTTTT. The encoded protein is CASSPRRVNGELFF.